This T cell receptor beta chain was sequenced during a study of identical twins. After template switching added a universal primer site, the resulting cDNA carried unique molecular identifiers. TCRdb redid the calling of the 5' RACE reads with MiXCR, one entry per CDR3 protein. The sample yields more than 350,000 distinct CDR3 sequences, roughly 9% seen once. This clonotype was observed at least ten times. The target antigen is unknown. The germline gives CDR1 SGHRS, CDR2 YFSETQ. This CDR3 is built from 14 residues. Germline trimming cut 4 bases from V and 6 bases from J; bases unmatched to any gene: 9. Study-level results: Whereas memory repertoires showed no such difference, abundant cord blood beta clonotypes carried fewer insertions. Rather than following the same donors, the conclusions depended on cross-sectional statistical analysis. Models underestimated how often monozygotic twins shared out-of-frame TCR alpha.

The gene calls are TRBV5-1 and TRBJ1-2, with 7 bases fitting TRBD1. The sequence derives from a woman aged 45-65 years in good health. The specimen sequenced was naive T cells sorted from blood. CDR3 coding DNA: TGCGCCAGCAGCAAGGGACAGAGCCGGGATGGCTACACCTTC. It yields the protein CASSKGQSRDGYTF.